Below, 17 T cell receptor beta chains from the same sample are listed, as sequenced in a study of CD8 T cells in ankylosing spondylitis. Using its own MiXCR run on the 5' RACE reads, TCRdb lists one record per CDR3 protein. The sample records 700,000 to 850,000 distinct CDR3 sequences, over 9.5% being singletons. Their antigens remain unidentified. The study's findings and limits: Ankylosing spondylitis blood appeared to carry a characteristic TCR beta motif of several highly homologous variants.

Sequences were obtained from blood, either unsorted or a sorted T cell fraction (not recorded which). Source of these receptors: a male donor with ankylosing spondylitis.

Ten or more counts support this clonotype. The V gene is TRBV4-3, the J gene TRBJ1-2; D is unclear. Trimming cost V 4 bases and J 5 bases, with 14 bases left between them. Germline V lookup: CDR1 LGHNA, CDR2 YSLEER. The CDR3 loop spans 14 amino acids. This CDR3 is CASSLGPSPYGYTF. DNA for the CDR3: TGCGCCAGCAGCCTTGGACCGTCACCTTATGGCTACACCTTC.

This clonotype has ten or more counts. The CDR3 coding sequence is TGTGCCAGCAGCGTAACGACAGGGGGGGATACGCAGTATTTT. Protein: CASSVTTGGDTQYF. The chain recombines TRBV9 with TRBJ2-3; 9 bases align to TRBD1. V shed 1 base, J shed 6 bases, and the junction held 3 bases outside the gene matches. In germline, CDR1 is SGDLS, CDR2 YYNGEE. CDR3 length: 14 residues.

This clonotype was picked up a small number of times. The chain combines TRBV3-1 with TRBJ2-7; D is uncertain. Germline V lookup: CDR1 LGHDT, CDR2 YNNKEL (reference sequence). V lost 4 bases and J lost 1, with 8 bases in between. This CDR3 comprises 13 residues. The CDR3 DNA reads TGTGCCAGCAGCCCTCTCGAATCCTACGAGCAGTACTTC. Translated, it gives CASSPLESYEQYF.

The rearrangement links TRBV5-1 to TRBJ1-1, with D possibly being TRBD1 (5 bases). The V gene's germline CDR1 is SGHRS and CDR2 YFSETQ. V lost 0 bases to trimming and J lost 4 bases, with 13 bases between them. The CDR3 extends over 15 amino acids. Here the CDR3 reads CASSLAPLGGTEAFF. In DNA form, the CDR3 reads TGCGCCAGCAGCTTGGCGCCCCTCGGGGGCACTGAAGCTTTCTTT. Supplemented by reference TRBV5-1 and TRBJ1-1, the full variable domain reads KAGVTQTPRYLIKTRGQQVTLSCSPISGHRSVSWYQQTPGQGLQFLFEYFSETQRNKGNFPGRFSGRQFSNSRSEMNVSTLELGDSALYLCASSLAPLGGTEAFFGQGTRLTVV.

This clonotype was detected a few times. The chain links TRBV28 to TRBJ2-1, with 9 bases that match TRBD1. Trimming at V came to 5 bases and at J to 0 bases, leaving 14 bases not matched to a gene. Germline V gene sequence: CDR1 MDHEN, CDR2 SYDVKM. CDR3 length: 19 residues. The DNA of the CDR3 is TGTGCCAGCAGTGACCGGGACAGGGTCGAATGGGACTCCTACAATGAGCAGTTCTTC. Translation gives CASSDRDRVEWDSYNEQFF.

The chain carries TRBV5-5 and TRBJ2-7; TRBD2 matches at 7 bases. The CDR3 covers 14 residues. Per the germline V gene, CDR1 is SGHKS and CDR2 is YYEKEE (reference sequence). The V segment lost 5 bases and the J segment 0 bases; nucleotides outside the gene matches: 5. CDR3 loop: CASRLPGGSYEQYF. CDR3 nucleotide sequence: TGTGCCAGCAGATTGCCGGGGGGCTCCTACGAGCAGTACTTC. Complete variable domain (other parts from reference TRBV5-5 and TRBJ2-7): DAGVTQSPTHLIKTRGQQVTLRCSPISGHKSVSWYQQVLGQGPQFIFQYYEKEERGRGNFPDRFSARQFPNYSSELNVNALLLGDSALYLCASRLPGGSYEQYFGPGTRLTVT.

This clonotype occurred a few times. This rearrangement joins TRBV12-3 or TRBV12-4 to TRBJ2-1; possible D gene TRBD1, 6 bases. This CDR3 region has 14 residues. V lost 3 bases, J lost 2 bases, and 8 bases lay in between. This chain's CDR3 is CASSFYRAYNEQFF. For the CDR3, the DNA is TGTGCCAGCAGTTTTTACAGGGCCTACAATGAGCAGTTCTTC.

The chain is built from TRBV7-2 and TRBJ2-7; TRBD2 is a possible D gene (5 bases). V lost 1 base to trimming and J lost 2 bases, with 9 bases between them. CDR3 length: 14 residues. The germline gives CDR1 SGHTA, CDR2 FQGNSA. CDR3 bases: TGTGCCAGCAGCTTAGATACGAGGGCCTACGAGCAGTACTTC. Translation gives CASSLDTRAYEQYF.

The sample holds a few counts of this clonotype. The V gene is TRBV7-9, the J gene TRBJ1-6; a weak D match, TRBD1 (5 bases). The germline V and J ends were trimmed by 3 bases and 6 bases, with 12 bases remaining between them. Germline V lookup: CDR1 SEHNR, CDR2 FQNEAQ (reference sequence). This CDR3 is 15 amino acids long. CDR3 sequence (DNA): TGTGCCAGCAGCTTGGAGGGGTTCGTTAATTCACCCCTCCACTTT. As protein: CASSLEGFVNSPLHF.

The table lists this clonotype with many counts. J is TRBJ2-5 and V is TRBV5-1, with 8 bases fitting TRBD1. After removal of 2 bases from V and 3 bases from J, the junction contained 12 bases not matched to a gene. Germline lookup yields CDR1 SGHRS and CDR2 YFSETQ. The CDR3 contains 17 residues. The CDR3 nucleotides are TGCGCCAGCAGCTTATGGGTGGACAGGGCAATTAAAGAGACCCAGTACTTC. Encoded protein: CASSLWVDRAIKETQYF.

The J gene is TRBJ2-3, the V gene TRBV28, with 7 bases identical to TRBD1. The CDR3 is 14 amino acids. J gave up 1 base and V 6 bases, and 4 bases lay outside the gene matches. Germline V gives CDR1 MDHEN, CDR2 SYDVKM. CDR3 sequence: CASRPGTGTDTQYF. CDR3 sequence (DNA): TGTGCCAGCAGGCCCGGGACAGGCACAGATACGCAGTATTTT. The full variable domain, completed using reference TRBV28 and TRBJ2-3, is DVKVTQSSRYLVKRTGEKVFLECVQDMDHENMFWYRQDPGLGLRLIYFSYDVKMKEKGDIPEGYSVSREKKERFSLILESASTNQTSMYLCASRPGTGTDTQYFGPGTRLTVL.

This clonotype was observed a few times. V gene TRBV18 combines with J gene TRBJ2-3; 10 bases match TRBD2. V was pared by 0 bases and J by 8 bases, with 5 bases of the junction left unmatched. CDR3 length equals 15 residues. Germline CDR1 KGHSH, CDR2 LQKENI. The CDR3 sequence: CASSPPLAGVGTQYF. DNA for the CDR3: TGTGCCAGCTCACCACCCCTAGCGGGAGTCGGTACGCAGTATTTT.

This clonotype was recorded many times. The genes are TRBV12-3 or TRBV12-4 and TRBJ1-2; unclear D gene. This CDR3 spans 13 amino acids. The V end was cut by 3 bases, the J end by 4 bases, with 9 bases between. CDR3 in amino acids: CASSLRPIYGYTF. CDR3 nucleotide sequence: TGTGCCAGCAGTTTGCGACCTATCTATGGCTACACCTTC.

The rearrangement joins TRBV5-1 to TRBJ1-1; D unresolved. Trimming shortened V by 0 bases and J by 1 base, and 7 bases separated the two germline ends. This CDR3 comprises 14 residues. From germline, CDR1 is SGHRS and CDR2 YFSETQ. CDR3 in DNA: TGCGCCAGCAGCTTGGAGCCGAAGAACACTGAAGCTTTCTTT. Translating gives CASSLEPKNTEAFF. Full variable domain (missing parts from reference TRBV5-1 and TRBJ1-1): KAGVTQTPRYLIKTRGQQVTLSCSPISGHRSVSWYQQTPGQGLQFLFEYFSETQRNKGNFPGRFSGRQFSNSRSEMNVSTLELGDSALYLCASSLEPKNTEAFFGQGTRLTVV.

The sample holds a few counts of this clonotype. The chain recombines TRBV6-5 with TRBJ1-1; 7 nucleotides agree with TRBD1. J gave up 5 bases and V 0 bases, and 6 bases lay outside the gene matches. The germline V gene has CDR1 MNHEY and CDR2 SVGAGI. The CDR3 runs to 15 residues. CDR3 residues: CASSYSRTGWTEAFF. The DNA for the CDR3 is TGTGCCAGCAGTTACTCGCGGACAGGTTGGACTGAAGCTTTCTTT.

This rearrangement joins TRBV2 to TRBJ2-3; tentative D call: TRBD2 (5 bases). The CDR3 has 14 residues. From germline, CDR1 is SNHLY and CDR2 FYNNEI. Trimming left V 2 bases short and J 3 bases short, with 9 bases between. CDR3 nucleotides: TGTGCCAGCAGTGAAACGGGGATTACAGATACGCAGTATTTT. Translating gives CASSETGITDTQYF.

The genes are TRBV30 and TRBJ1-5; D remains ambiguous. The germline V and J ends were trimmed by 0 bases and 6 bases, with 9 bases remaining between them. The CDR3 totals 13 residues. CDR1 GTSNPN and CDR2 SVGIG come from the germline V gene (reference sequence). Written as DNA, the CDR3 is TGTGCCTGGAGTGTATCGGGTTTTCAGCCCCAGCATTTT. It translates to CAWSVSGFQPQHF.